This T cell receptor beta chain was captured in a study of blood T cells in healthy people across ages. This clonotype came up a few times. No antigen is known for it. Caucasian, healthy and from Russia, the donors were aged between 6 and 90. A J-beta primer mix and a sample-barcoded 5' primer were used in a second PCR of roughly 6 to 11 cycles. TCRdb reanalysed the 5' RACE reads using MiXCR and keeps one entry per CDR3 protein. Here the sample spans around 1,600,000 distinct CDR3 sequences, approximately 42% being singletons. The CDR3 is 14 residues long. V lost 5 bases and J lost 3; bases outside the gene matches: 6. Germline loops: CDR1 MNHEY, CDR2 SVGAGI. Overall study findings and caveats: Getting older went along with TCR beta diversity per million T cells dropping roughly linearly. The study found more naive CD4+ cells and higher diversity in long-lived than aged donors.

The clonotype was recovered from a woman between 18 and 29 years old in good health. The rearrangement joins TRBV6-5 to TRBJ1-1; 7 positions agree with TRBD1. The sample comprised blood. The CDR3 sequence is CASSAGQSYTEAFF. DNA of the CDR3: TGTGCCAGCAGTGCGGGACAGTCATACACTGAAGCTTTCTTT.